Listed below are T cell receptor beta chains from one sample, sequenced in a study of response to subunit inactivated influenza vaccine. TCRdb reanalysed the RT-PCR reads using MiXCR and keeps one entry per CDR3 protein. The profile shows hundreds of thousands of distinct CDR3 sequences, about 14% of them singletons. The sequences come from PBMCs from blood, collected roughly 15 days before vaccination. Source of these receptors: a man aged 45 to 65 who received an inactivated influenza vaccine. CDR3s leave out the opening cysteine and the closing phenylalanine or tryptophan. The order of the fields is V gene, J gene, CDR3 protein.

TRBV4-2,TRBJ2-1,ASSQVNSGGEQF
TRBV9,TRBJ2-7,ASSVNRGPDEQY
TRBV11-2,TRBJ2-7,ASSSRDSGRFYEQY
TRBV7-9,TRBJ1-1,ASSFTGTMDAEAF
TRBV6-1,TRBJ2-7,ASSPLGGHYEQY
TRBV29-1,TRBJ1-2,SVVSRDSLGGYT
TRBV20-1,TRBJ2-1,SARDILAGYNGQF
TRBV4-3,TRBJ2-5,ASSQGTGETQY
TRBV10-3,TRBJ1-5,AISGGRVNQPQH
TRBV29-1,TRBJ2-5,SVGGGGTPQETQY
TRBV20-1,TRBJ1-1,SARGQTNTEAF
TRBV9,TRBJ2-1,ASSPPAHHNEQF
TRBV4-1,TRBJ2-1,ASSQVLAVGESEQF
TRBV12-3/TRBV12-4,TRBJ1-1,ASAPQRQLNTEAF
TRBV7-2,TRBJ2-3,ASSLRPTDTQY
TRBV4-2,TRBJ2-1,ASSSLGQVNNEQF
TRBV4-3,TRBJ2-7,ASSLQRQGYEQY
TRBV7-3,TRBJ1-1,ASSLSGHTNTEAF